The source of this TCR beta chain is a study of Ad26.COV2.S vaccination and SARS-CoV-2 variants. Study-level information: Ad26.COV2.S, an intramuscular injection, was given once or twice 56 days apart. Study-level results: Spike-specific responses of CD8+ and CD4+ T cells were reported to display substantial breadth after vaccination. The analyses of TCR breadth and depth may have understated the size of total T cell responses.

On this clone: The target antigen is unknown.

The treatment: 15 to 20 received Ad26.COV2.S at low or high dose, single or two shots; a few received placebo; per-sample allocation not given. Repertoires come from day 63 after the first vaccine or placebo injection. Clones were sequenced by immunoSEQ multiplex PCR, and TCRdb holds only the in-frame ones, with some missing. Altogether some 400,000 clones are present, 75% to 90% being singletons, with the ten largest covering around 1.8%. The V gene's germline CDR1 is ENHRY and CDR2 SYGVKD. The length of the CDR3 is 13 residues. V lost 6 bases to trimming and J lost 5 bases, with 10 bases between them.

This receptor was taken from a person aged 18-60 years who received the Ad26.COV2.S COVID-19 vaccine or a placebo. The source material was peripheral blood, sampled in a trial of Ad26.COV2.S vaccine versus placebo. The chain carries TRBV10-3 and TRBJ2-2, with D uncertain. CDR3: CAIRPHLTGELFF. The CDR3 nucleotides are TGTGCCATCAGGCCCCATTTAACCGGGGAGCTGTTTTTT.